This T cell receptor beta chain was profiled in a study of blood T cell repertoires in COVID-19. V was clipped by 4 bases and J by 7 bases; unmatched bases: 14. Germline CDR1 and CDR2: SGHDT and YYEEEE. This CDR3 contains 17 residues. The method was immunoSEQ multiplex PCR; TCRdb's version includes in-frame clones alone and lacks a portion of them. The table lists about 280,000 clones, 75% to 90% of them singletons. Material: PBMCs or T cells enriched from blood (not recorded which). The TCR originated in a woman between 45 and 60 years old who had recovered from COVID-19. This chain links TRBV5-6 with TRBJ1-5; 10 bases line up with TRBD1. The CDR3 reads CASSRYNRDRGRQPQHF. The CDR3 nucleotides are TGTGCCAGCAGCCGTTACAACCGGGACAGGGGTAGACAGCCCCAGCATTTT.